Below are 21 T cell receptor beta chains sequenced from a single sample in a study of blood T cell repertoires in COVID-19. The assay was immunoSEQ multiplex PCR, and TCRdb's table has in-frame clones only and misses some. Of roughly 77,000 clones in the sample, about nine tenths were seen once. Sequencing input: peripheral blood. The receptors originated from a human donor in a cohort sampled during active COVID-19.

The chain has TRBV3-1 (or the pseudogene TRBV3-2) and TRBJ2-2, with 7 bases matching TRBD2. Trimming at V came to 5 bases and at J to 2 bases, leaving 11 bases not matched to a gene. The CDR3 runs to 17 residues. CDR1 LGHDT and CDR2 YNNKEL come from the germline V gene (reference sequence). CDR3 in DNA: TGTGCCAGCAGCTCCCCCCGGCTAGCGGAAAACACCGGGGAGCTGTTTTTT. Protein sequence: CASSSPRLAENTGELFF.

This clone turned up a few times. The genes are TRBV6-2 or TRBV6-3 and TRBJ2-1; tentative D call: TRBD1 (6 bases). Trimming removed 6 bases at V and 7 bases at J, with 13 bases between. Germline V lookup: CDR1 MNHEY, CDR2 SVGEGT. This CDR3 is 13 amino acids long. The CDR3 nucleotides are TGTGCCAGCAGCGCCGACAGGCGAAATGAGCAGTTCTTC. As protein: CASSADRRNEQFF.

The rearrangement uses TRBV6-1 and TRBJ1-5, with D maybe TRBD1 (6 bases). There are 14 residues in the CDR3. Germline V CDR1 and CDR2: MNHNS, SASEGT. The V gene lost 2 bases and the J gene lost 4 bases, with 9 bases spanning the gap. CDR3 coding DNA: TGTGCCAGCAGTGAACTGGACAGAAATCAGCCCCAGCATTTT. This codes for CASSELDRNQPQHF.

This clone was seen a handful of times. V is TRBV27 and J is TRBJ1-4; TRBD1 matches at 9 bases. The ends lost 6 bases at V and 7 bases at J; junction bases unmatched: 6. The CDR3 covers 14 residues. Germline values: CDR1 MNHEY, CDR2 SMNVEV (reference sequence). The CDR3 DNA sequence: TGTGCCAGCAGCCTACAGGGGGCAGGTGAAAAACTGTTTTTT. This sequence encodes CASSLQGAGEKLFF.

V gene TRBV2 combines with J gene TRBJ2-3, with D uncertain. Germline V gene data show CDR1 as SNHLY and CDR2 as FYNNEI. The V end lost 6 bases, the J end lost 2 bases, and 12 bases lay between the germline ends. There are 14 residues in the CDR3. The CDR3 region is CASRQTGYTDTQYF. CDR3 nucleotide sequence: TGTGCCAGCAGGCAAACGGGTTACACAGATACGCAGTATTTT.

The CDR3 is CASSLVGQGLDGYTF. As DNA, the CDR3 is TGTGCCAGCAGCTTGGTCGGACAGGGGTTGGATGGCTACACCTTC. The chain links TRBV5-6 to TRBJ1-2, with 9 bases identical to TRBD1. Trimming cost V 0 bases and J 6 bases; bases outside gene matches: 6. CDR1 and CDR2 (germline): SGHDT, YYEEEE. The CDR3 totals 15 residues. The full variable domain, rest sourced from reference TRBV5-6 and TRBJ1-2, is DAGVTQSPTHLIKTRGQQVTLRCSPKSGHDTVSWYQQALGQGPQFIFQYYEEEERQRGNFPDRFSGHQFPNYSSELNVNALLLGDSALYLCASSLVGQGLDGYTFGSGTRLTVV.

The chain couples TRBV18 to TRBJ1-2; D possibly corresponds to TRBD1 (6 bases). The CDR3 has 16 residues. The germline gives CDR1 KGHSH, CDR2 LQKENI. Between the trimmed V and J ends, which lost 3 bases and 1 base, there was a span of 15 bases. This CDR3 reads CASSPRDIWSNYGYTF. CDR3 coding DNA: TGTGCCAGCTCACCGAGGGACATTTGGAGTAACTATGGCTACACCTTC.

The chain links TRBV7-6 to TRBJ2-1, with 14 nucleotides matching TRBD2. The germline CDR1 and CDR2 sequences are SGHVS and FNYEAQ. The junction had 7 bases not matched to a gene; V was cut back by 0 bases and J by 6 bases. The CDR3 is 18 residues long. The CDR3 DNA reads as TGTGCCAGCAGCTTAGCGCCCGGACTAGCGGGGGGCCGCAATGAGCAGTTCTTC. Translated, it gives CASSLAPGLAGGRNEQFF.

This chain joins TRBV10-1 and TRBJ1-1, with 9 bases fitting TRBD1. CDR3 size: 16 residues. Per the germline V gene, CDR1 is WNHNN and CDR2 is SYGVQD (reference sequence). The V segment lost 0 bases and the J segment 6 bases; nucleotides outside the gene matches: 8. The CDR3 DNA reads TGCGCCAGCAGTGAGTCCGGGACAGGGAGATCCTCTGAAGCTTTCTTT. This gives the protein CASSESGTGRSSEAFF.

The V call is TRBV5-6, the J call TRBJ2-7; TRBD2 aligns across 13 bases. Per germline, CDR1 SGHDT and CDR2 YYEEEE. The J segment lost 3 bases and the V segment lost 2 bases, leaving 2 bases of the junction unmatched. CDR3 length equals 15 residues. The CDR3 region is CASSFGLAGDYEQYF. The CDR3 DNA is TGTGCCAGCAGCTTCGGACTAGCGGGAGACTACGAGCAGTACTTC.

The CDR3 reads CASSSFYNEQFF. DNA of the CDR3: TGTGCCAGTAGTTCTTTCTACAATGAGCAGTTCTTC. J is TRBJ2-1 and V is TRBV19; D gene unclear. V dropped 5 bases and J dropped 3 bases, with 5 bases sitting between them. Germline values: CDR1 LNHDA, CDR2 SQIVND (reference sequence). The CDR3 length is 12 residues.

V usage is TRBV6-5 and J usage is TRBJ2-7; 8 bases fit TRBD1. CDR1 is MNHEY, CDR2 SVGAGI, per germline. Trimming at V came to 1 base and at J to 6 bases, leaving 5 bases not matched to a gene. The CDR3 sequence is 14 residues long. The chain's CDR3 is CASSYFQGAIEQYF. The CDR3 nucleotides are TGTGCCAGCAGTTACTTCCAGGGGGCTATCGAGCAGTACTTC.

The chain has TRBV4-1 and TRBJ2-6, with 7 bases fitting TRBD1. The V segment lost 5 bases and the J segment 0 bases; nucleotides outside the gene matches: 7. Germline assignment: CDR1 MGHRA and CDR2 YSYEKL. The CDR3 is 17 residues long. This chain's CDR3 is CASSWDSHLSGANVLTF. As DNA, the CDR3 is TGCGCCAGCAGCTGGGACAGCCACCTCTCTGGGGCCAACGTCCTGACTTTC.

J is TRBJ2-2 and V is TRBV7-2; 13 positions match TRBD2. The CDR3 covers 16 residues. With V trimmed by 5 bases and J by 4 bases, 4 bases remained unmatched. The germline V gene has CDR1 SGHTA and CDR2 FQGNSA. The CDR3 DNA follows: TGTGCCAGCAGCATGACTAGCGGGGGGACCACCGGGGAGCTGTTTTTT. Translation gives CASSMTSGGTTGELFF.

V is TRBV7-8 and J is TRBJ2-7; 7 bases are shared with TRBD2. CDR3 length: 16 residues. CDR1 and CDR2 (germline): SGHVS, FQNEAQ. With 5 bases clipped from V and 5 bases from J, the junction kept 15 bases outside the gene matches. The CDR3 region has the DNA TGTGCCAGCAGCCCTGCTCCCCCTAGGGAGGGCAACGAGCAGTACTTC. Translated: CASSPAPPREGNEQYF.

The CDR3, as DNA: TGTGCCAGCAGTGACGGGACAGGACCCTACGAGCAGTACTTC. This encodes CASSDGTGPYEQYF. The chain is built from TRBV2 and TRBJ2-7; 8 nucleotides line up with TRBD1. The CDR3 has 14 residues. Per the germline V gene, CDR1 is SNHLY and CDR2 is FYNNEI. V shed 3 bases and J 2 bases; nucleotides not matched to a gene: 3.

V usage is TRBV24-1 and J usage is TRBJ1-1; 11 positions match TRBD1. CDR3 size: 14 residues. Germline values: CDR1 KGHDR, CDR2 SFDVKD. V lost 3 bases to trimming and J lost 4 bases; unmatched junction nucleotides: 0. Here the CDR3 reads CATSDGTGGTEAFF. The CDR3 DNA reads TGTGCCACCAGTGATGGGACAGGGGGCACTGAAGCTTTCTTT.

The chain joins TRBV28 to TRBJ1-3; 7 nucleotides align to TRBD1. With 4 bases clipped from V and 4 bases from J, the junction kept 4 bases outside the gene matches. This CDR3 comprises 14 residues. The germline CDR1 and CDR2 sequences are MDHEN and SYDVKM. The CDR3 DNA sequence: TGTGCCAGCAGTTCACCGGGACAGGGAAACACCATATATTTT. Its protein product is CASSSPGQGNTIYF. The full variable domain, its missing parts supplied by reference TRBV28 and TRBJ1-3, is DVKVTQSSRYLVKRTGEKVFLECVQDMDHENMFWYRQDPGLGLRLIYFSYDVKMKEKGDIPEGYSVSREKKERFSLILESASTNQTSMYLCASSSPGQGNTIYFGEGSWLTVV.

The chain carries TRBV19 and TRBJ1-2; TRBD1 matches 11 bases. The trim removed 4 bases at V and 8 bases at J, leaving 12 bases unmatched. CDR1 is LNHDA, CDR2 SQIVND, per germline (reference sequence). The CDR3 has 16 amino acids. CDR3 coding DNA: TGTGCCAGTAGTACCCCTCTCGGACAGGGGGCGAAGGGCTACACCTTC. Translating it yields CASSTPLGQGAKGYTF.

The rearrangement uses TRBV6-1 and TRBJ2-5, with TRBD2 matching 9 bases. The CDR3 spans 13 residues. Germline V CDR1 and CDR2: MNHNS, SASEGT. V gave up 7 bases and J gave up 5 bases; unmatched junction bases: 5. CDR3 sequence: CASISGSSETQYF. In DNA form, the CDR3 reads TGTGCCAGCATTAGCGGGAGTTCGGAGACCCAGTACTTC.

The chain employs TRBV7-6 and TRBJ2-7; a weak D match, TRBD2 (5 bases). This CDR3 has 19 residues. The V end lost 1 base, the J end lost 3 bases, and 25 bases lay between the germline ends. Per germline, CDR1 SGHVS and CDR2 FNYEAQ. CDR3 sequence reads: CASSLVGEGEEVVGYEQYF. The CDR3 region has the DNA TGTGCCAGCAGCTTAGTAGGAGAAGGAGAGGAGGTCGTGGGCTACGAGCAGTACTTC. The variable domain in full, with the rest retrieved from reference TRBV7-6 and TRBJ2-7, is GAGVSQSPRYKVTKRGQDVALRCDPISGHVSLYWYRQALGQGPEFLTYFNYEAQQDKSGLPNDRFSAERPEGSISTLTIQRTEQRDSAMYRCASSLVGEGEEVVGYEQYFGPGTRLTVT.